A selection of T cell receptor beta chains follows, all from one sample in a study of T-cell memory formation after mild COVID-19. TCRdb re-called the 5' RACE reads with MiXCR, one entry per CDR3 protein. The profile covers 500,000 to 550,000 distinct CDR3 sequences, with roughly 22% appearing a single time and around an eighth taken by the ten largest. Sequenced material: PBMCs or a T cell subset sorted from them (not recorded which). Receptors were obtained from an adult woman who had mild COVID-19 (a few samples of this study predate the infection). Cell type and time point are not known. CDR3s include the opening cysteine and the closing phenylalanine or tryptophan. A D gene is named only where the DNA matches it firmly. Where a row states a size, it is once, few, many or the class of an expanded clone; other rows omit it.

V gene	D gene	clone size	J gene	CDR3 DNA	CDR3 protein
TRBV7-9	.	.	TRBJ2-7	TGTGCCAGCAGCTCCCAGGACGAATACTCCTACGAGCAGTACTTC	CASSSQDEYSYEQYF
TRBV5-1	.	few	TRBJ2-7	TGCGCCAGCAGCCCCGGGACGGGTCCCTACGAGGAGCAGTACTTC	CASSPGTGPYEEQYF
TRBV20-1	TRBD2	.	TRBJ2-3	TGCAGTGCTTTGCGTAGCGGGTTTAGCACAGATACGCAGTATTTT	CSALRSGFSTDTQYF
TRBV10-2	.	few	TRBJ2-5	TGCGCCAGCAGTGAGCGGCAGCAAGAGACCCAGTACTTC	CASSERQQETQYF
TRBV5-1	.	.	TRBJ1-6	TGCGCCAGCAGCTTGACTAACAGTGAAGGGAATTCACCCCTCCACTTT	CASSLTNSEGNSPLHF
TRBV20-1	.	once	TRBJ2-3	TGCAGTGCTAGAGATCGAGTAGCCGTCACAGATACGCAGTATTTT	CSARDRVAVTDTQYF
TRBV2	.	.	TRBJ2-3	TGTGCCAGCCAGGACTTACCTTTCACAGATACGCAGTATTTT	CASQDLPFTDTQYF
TRBV9	.	.	TRBJ2-5	TGTGCCAGCAGCGTAGAACTAGCACGAGAGACCCAGTACTTC	CASSVELARETQYF
TRBV19	.	.	TRBJ2-7	TGTGCCAGCTCGACAGGAACCTCCTACGAGCAGTACTTC	CASSTGTSYEQYF
TRBV30	TRBD2	.	TRBJ2-7	TGTGCCTGGGTTAGAAGCGGGGGGAGCTCCTACGAGCAGTACTTC	CAWVRSGGSSYEQYF
TRBV24-1	.	.	TRBJ2-1	TGTGCCACCAGTGACCCCGGACGGATCAATGAGCAGTTCTTC	CATSDPGRINEQFF
TRBV20-1	.	.	TRBJ1-1	TGCAGTGCTAGGTTGGGCGGGATATCTGAAGCTTTCTTT	CSARLGGISEAFF
TRBV18	.	few	TRBJ2-7	TGTGCCAGCTCACCAGCGTCGGATTTGTCCTACGAGCAGTACTTC	CASSPASDLSYEQYF
TRBV28	.	.	TRBJ2-1	TGTGCCAGCAGTTTAAAGTGGGATGAGCAGTTCTTC	CASSLKWDEQFF
TRBV4-2	TRBD1	.	TRBJ2-7	TGTGCCAGCAGGCAACAGGGGAACTACGAGCAGTACTTC	CASRQQGNYEQYF
TRBV20-1	.	few	TRBJ1-2	TGCAGTGCTAGAGATTCGATCGGCTATGGCTACACCTTC	CSARDSIGYGYTF
TRBV7-9	TRBD1	many	TRBJ2-3	TGTGCCAGCAACCGGGGACAGGGGCGCACAGATACGCAGTATTTT	CASNRGQGRTDTQYF
TRBV7-2	TRBD2	few	TRBJ2-3	TGTGCCAGCAGCCAACTAGCGGGGGGGCAAGATACGCAGTATTTT	CASSQLAGGQDTQYF
TRBV6-5	.	few	TRBJ2-2	TGTGCCAGCAGTTACTCCGAGAACACCGGGGAGCTGTTTTTT	CASSYSENTGELFF
TRBV7-3	.	many	TRBJ2-5	TGTGCCAGCAGCTTGGCAGGGTTAGGGGAGACCCAGTACTTC	CASSLAGLGETQYF
TRBV19	.	few	TRBJ1-2	TGTGCCAGTAGTATAGTAGGGCAGAACTATGGCTACACCTTC	CASSIVGQNYGYTF
TRBV9	TRBD2	.	TRBJ2-2	TGTGCCAGCAGCGGACCTAGCGGGGTAACGACCGGGGAGCTGTTTTTT	CASSGPSGVTTGELFF
TRBV7-8	TRBD1	.	TRBJ2-7	TGTGCCAGCAGCAAGCCCGGGACAGGGAACTACGAGCAGTACTTC	CASSKPGTGNYEQYF
TRBV6-5	TRBD2	few	TRBJ2-7	TGTGCCAGCAGTTTTGTAGCGGGACCCCGAAGTCACTCCTACGAGCAGTACTTC	CASSFVAGPRSHSYEQYF
TRBV4-1	.	few	TRBJ1-1	TGCGCCAGCAGCCCGGGAGCCGCGACCACTGAAGCTTTCTTT	CASSPGAATTEAFF
TRBV2	.	.	TRBJ2-7	TGTGCCAGCAGTGAAAACCCCTCCTACGAGCAGTACTTC	CASSENPSYEQYF
TRBV27	.	.	TRBJ2-1	TGTGCCAGCAGTTTACAAGCCTTGATTTACAATGAGCAGTTCTTC	CASSLQALIYNEQFF
TRBV7-3	TRBD1	few	TRBJ2-1	TGTGCCAGCAGCCCCAACGCCGGGACAGGGGGTGAGCAGTTCTTC	CASSPNAGTGGEQFF
TRBV12-3/TRBV12-4	TRBD1	.	TRBJ2-1	TGTGCCAGCAGCTCTGGACAGGGAGATAATAATGAGCAGTTCTTC	CASSSGQGDNNEQFF
TRBV20-1	TRBD1	few	TRBJ2-4	TGCAGTGCTAAGGACAGGGACACAAACATTCAGTACTTC	CSAKDRDTNIQYF
TRBV30	.	.	TRBJ2-7	TGTGCCTGGAGCGGGGCCCCCGGAGAGCAGTACTTC	CAWSGAPGEQYF
TRBV6-2/TRBV6-3	.	few	TRBJ2-1	TGTGCCAGCAGTCCCCATGCCCCGGGACCCCCCAATGAGCAGTTCTTC	CASSPHAPGPPNEQFF
TRBV5-4	.	.	TRBJ2-2	TGTGCCAGCAGCTTATTGGGGGGCACCGGGGAGCTGTTTTTT	CASSLLGGTGELFF
TRBV20-1	TRBD1	few	TRBJ2-4	TGCAGTGCTAGAGATAGGGGACAGACTCAGTACTTC	CSARDRGQTQYF
TRBV6-5	TRBD1	few	TRBJ2-5	TGTGCCAGCATCGCCTACAGGGGCGGCGAGACCCAGTACTTC	CASIAYRGGETQYF
TRBV12-3/TRBV12-4	.	few	TRBJ2-3	TGTGCCAGCAGTCCGCGACTGGAGGGTCCGCAGGATACGCAGTATTTT	CASSPRLEGPQDTQYF
TRBV7-8	.	.	TRBJ2-7	TGTGCCAGCAGCGAGAGGGGGAACTCCTACGAGCAGTACTTC	CASSERGNSYEQYF
TRBV7-3	.	few	TRBJ2-2	TGTGCCAGCAGTAGACTTGCTTTCGGGGAGCTGTTTTTT	CASSRLAFGELFF
TRBV4-3	.	many	TRBJ1-2	TGCGCCAGCAGCCTGGCTTGGAGCCCTGGGAAGCATGGCTACACCTTC	CASSLAWSPGKHGYTF
TRBV3-1	.	.	TRBJ2-2	TGTGCCAGCAGCCCTCAGACTGGGGCCGGGGAGCTGTTTTTT	CASSPQTGAGELFF
TRBV11-2	.	.	TRBJ2-7	TGTGCCAGCAGCATAACCGGAGGGACAGTAGCCTACGAGCAGTACTTC	CASSITGGTVAYEQYF
TRBV9	TRBD1	.	TRBJ1-2	TGTGCCAGCAGCGTAGTCGTGAGGAGGACAGGGGGCGATGGCTACACCTTC	CASSVVVRRTGGDGYTF
TRBV7-7	TRBD2	many	TRBJ2-1	TGTGCCAGCAGCTTAGGGCGCGGGGGACACAATGAGCAGTTCTTC	CASSLGRGGHNEQFF
TRBV27	.	.	TRBJ2-1	TGTGCCAGCAGTTTATCGGGTAGCCCCGGTGAGCAGTTCTTC	CASSLSGSPGEQFF